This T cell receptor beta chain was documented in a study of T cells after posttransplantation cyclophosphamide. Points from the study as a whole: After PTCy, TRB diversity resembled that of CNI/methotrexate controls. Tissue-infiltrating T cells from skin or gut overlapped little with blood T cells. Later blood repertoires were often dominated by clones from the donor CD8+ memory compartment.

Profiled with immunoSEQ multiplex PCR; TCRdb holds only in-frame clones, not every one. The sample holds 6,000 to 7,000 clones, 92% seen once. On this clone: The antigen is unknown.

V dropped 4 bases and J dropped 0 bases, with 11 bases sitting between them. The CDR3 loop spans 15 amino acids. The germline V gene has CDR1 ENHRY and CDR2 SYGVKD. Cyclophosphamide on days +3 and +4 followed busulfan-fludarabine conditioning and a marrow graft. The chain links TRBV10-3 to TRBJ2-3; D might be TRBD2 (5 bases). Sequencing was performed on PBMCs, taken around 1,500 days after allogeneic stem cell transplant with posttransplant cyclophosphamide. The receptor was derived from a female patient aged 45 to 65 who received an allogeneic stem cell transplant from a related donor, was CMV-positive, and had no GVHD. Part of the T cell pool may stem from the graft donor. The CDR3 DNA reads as TGTGCCATCAGTGGGCAGCGGCCAAGCACAGATACGCAGTATTTT. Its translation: CAISGQRPSTDTQYF.